This TCR beta chain was captured by sequencing in a study of cytomegalovirus exposure and HLA in healthy donors. Use of 60 Vbeta and 13 Jbeta primers characterized the PCR. Profiling relied on immunoSEQ multiplex PCR, and the TCRdb table lists in-frame clones only, not all of them. The repertoire holds some 160,000 clones, with roughly 75% as singletons. General observations from the study: Later on, an analysis found that several of the most significant clusters appeared to be linked to common viral pathogens, which included parvovirus B19.

In its sample, this clone was seen a few times. Its matching antigen is unknown. The CDR3 is 12 amino acids. V was shortened by 3 bases and J by 6 bases, with 8 bases between the two germline ends. CDR1 SGDLS and CDR2 YYNGEE come from the germline V gene. The genes are TRBV9 and TRBJ2-3; tentatively, D is TRBD2 (6 bases). The sequence was collected from a man between 40 and 49 years old in good health and CMV-seronegative. The sample consisted of PBMCs. CDR3 DNA: TGTGCCAGCAGCGCCGCGGGGGATACGCAGTATTTT. Translation gives CASSAAGDTQYF.